The 24 T cell receptor beta chains below were found in one sample sequenced in a study of CD8 T cells in ankylosing spondylitis. TCRdb fed the 5' RACE reads into MiXCR, producing one record per CDR3 protein. The data hold 200,000 or so distinct CDR3 sequences, with 20% to 30% observed a single time. The sequenced sample consisted of blood, either unsorted or a sorted T cell fraction (not recorded which). These receptor sequences come from a male donor with ankylosing spondylitis or in good health (not recorded which).

This clonotype came up many times. CDR3 sequence reads: CASSQGVGTGPYYEQYF. CDR3 coding DNA: TGTGCCAGCAGCCAAGGGGTTGGGACAGGACCTTACTACGAGCAGTACTTC. The V and J genes are TRBV4-2 and TRBJ2-7, with 8 bases aligning to TRBD1. The CDR3 loop spans 17 amino acids. Per the germline V gene, CDR1 is LGHNA and CDR2 is YNFKEQ. V was clipped by 1 base and J by 3 bases; unmatched bases: 11.

This clonotype came up many times. V is TRBV20-1 and J is TRBJ1-6; 9 bases map to TRBD1. The trim removed 0 bases at V and 6 bases at J, leaving 0 bases unmatched. Germline values: CDR1 DFQATT, CDR2 SNEGSKA (reference sequence). The CDR3 covers 14 residues. The CDR3 region is CSAREDRGNSPLHF. The CDR3 DNA sequence: TGCAGTGCTAGAGAGGACAGGGGTAATTCACCCCTCCACTTT.

This clonotype was recorded many times. J is TRBJ1-2 and V is TRBV5-1; D is unresolved. V was cut by 0 bases and J by 4 bases, with 4 bases left in between. CDR1 is SGHRS and CDR2 is YFSETQ in the germline V gene. The CDR3 is made up of 12 amino acids. This CDR3 is CASSLDIYGYTF. CDR3 DNA: TGCGCCAGCAGCTTGGACATCTATGGCTACACCTTC.

The chain couples TRBV9 to TRBJ2-3; 8 bases line up with TRBD2. CDR3 size: 15 residues. Trimming removed 4 bases from V and 1 base from J; junction bases left unmatched: 5. CDR1 is SGDLS, CDR2 YYNGEE, per germline. The CDR3 DNA reads TGTGCCAGCAGCCCGTTGCGGGGGGGCACAGATACGCAGTATTTT. Its protein product is CASSPLRGGTDTQYF.

This clonotype occurred many times. This rearrangement joins TRBV3-1 to TRBJ2-4; TRBD2 matches at 8 bases. This CDR3 contains 15 residues. Losses at the gene ends were 5 bases for V and 7 bases for J; bases not matched to a gene: 10. Germline-derived CDR1 and CDR2 are LGHDT and YNNKEL (reference sequence). The CDR3 region has the DNA TGTGCCAGCAGCGGGGGACTAGGGGCGATCAACATTCAGTACTTC. The encoded protein is CASSGGLGAINIQYF.

This clonotype was seen at least ten times. The chain combines TRBV5-6 with TRBJ2-1, with TRBD2 matching 10 bases. Germline V gene data show CDR1 as SGHDT and CDR2 as YYEEEE. V lost 0 bases and J lost 7; bases outside the gene matches: 7. The CDR3 has 16 residues. CDR3 residues: CASSLARLAGANEQFF. CDR3 in DNA: TGTGCCAGCAGCTTGGCGAGGCTAGCGGGAGCAAATGAGCAGTTCTTC.

CDR3 in amino acids: CASSQDSARTDTQYF. The CDR3 nucleotides read TGCGCCAGCAGCCAAGATAGCGCCCGCACAGATACGCAGTATTTT. The chain couples TRBV4-1 to TRBJ2-3, with D tentatively TRBD2 (5 bases). The CDR3 has 15 residues. Between the trimmed V and J ends, which lost 0 bases and 1 base, there was a span of 8 bases. Germline loops: CDR1 MGHRA, CDR2 YSYEKL.

In DNA form, the CDR3 reads TGCAGCGTTGAGAGTTCAGTCACAGATACGCAGTATTTT. This codes for CSVESSVTDTQYF. V and J are TRBV29-1 and TRBJ2-3; no reliable D call. Trimming removed 3 bases at V and 2 bases at J, with 9 bases between. The CDR3 consists of 13 residues. Per germline, CDR1 SQVTM and CDR2 ANQGSEA.

This clonotype was counted only a few times. The chain couples TRBV5-1 to TRBJ2-1; 7 bases line up with TRBD2. Germline V gene lookup returns CDR1 SGHRS and CDR2 YFSETQ. This CDR3 region has 14 residues. V shed 4 bases, J shed 7 bases, and the junction held 8 bases outside the gene matches. CDR3 sequence: CASSPKTSTNEQFF. CDR3 DNA: TGCGCCAGCAGCCCGAAGACTAGCACAAATGAGCAGTTCTTC. The full variable domain, completed using reference TRBV5-1 and TRBJ2-1, is KAGVTQTPRYLIKTRGQQVTLSCSPISGHRSVSWYQQTPGQGLQFLFEYFSETQRNKGNFPGRFSGRQFSNSRSEMNVSTLELGDSALYLCASSPKTSTNEQFFGPGTRLTVL.

This clonotype was recorded at least ten times. The chain employs TRBV5-6 and TRBJ2-4, with D perhaps matching TRBD1 or TRBD2 (6 bases each). Germline values: CDR1 SGHDT, CDR2 YYEEEE. V shed 4 bases and J shed 8 bases, with 13 bases lying between them. The CDR3 loop spans 13 amino acids. In nucleotides, the CDR3 is TGTGCCAGCAGCCAGACGGGGGCTGACATTCAGTACTTC. It codes for CASSQTGADIQYF.

The chain combines TRBV20-1 with TRBJ2-7; TRBD1 matches at 10 bases. The germline V gene has CDR1 DFQATT and CDR2 SNEGSKA (reference sequence). The CDR3 contains 14 residues. Unmatched junction bases numbered 4, after V lost 3 bases and J lost 2 bases. DNA for the CDR3: TGCAGTGCTAGTACCGGGACAGGGGCCTACGAGCAGTACTTC. This sequence encodes CSASTGTGAYEQYF.

Concerning this clonotype itself: A much larger clone differs from this one at a single base, so this may be a read error. The chain is built from TRBV28 and TRBJ2-7; the D gene is possibly TRBD1 (5 bases). Germline loops: CDR1 MDHEN, CDR2 SYDVKM. The CDR3 has 14 amino acids. As DNA, the CDR3 is TGTGTCACCGGTCCACCACGTCAGGGTTACGAGCAGTACTTC. This codes for CVTGPPRQGYEQYF.

The rearrangement links TRBV20-1 to TRBJ1-4; no reliable D call. Germline values: CDR1 DFQATT, CDR2 SNEGSKA (reference sequence). The V gene lost 0 bases and the J gene lost 7 bases, with 12 bases spanning the gap. The CDR3 runs 14 residues. The CDR3 loop is CSARDSGVGEKLFF. The CDR3, as DNA: TGCAGTGCTAGAGATTCCGGAGTAGGTGAAAAACTGTTTTTT.

This chain connects TRBV6-1 to TRBJ2-5; D is uncertain. The V and J ends lost 7 bases and 5 bases respectively, with 17 bases between them. The CDR3 covers 14 residues. CDR1 is MNHNS, CDR2 SASEGT, per germline. Written as DNA, the CDR3 is TGTGCCAGCACCCCTAAGGGATCCGCGGAGACCCAGTACTTC. It encodes CASTPKGSAETQYF.

This clonotype was seen more than once but under ten times. CDR3 bases: TGCAGTGCTAGCTTCCTAGCGGGGGCCTACGAGCAGTACTTC. Translated: CSASFLAGAYEQYF. The chain carries TRBV20-1 and TRBJ2-7, with 10 bases identical to TRBD2. Germline CDR1 is DFQATT and CDR2 is SNEGSKA (reference sequence). Unmatched junction bases numbered 4, after V lost 3 bases and J lost 2 bases. This CDR3 has 14 amino acids.

This clonotype was observed at least ten times. This rearrangement joins TRBV4-1 to TRBJ2-3; D gene ambiguous. Germline lookup yields CDR1 MGHRA and CDR2 YSYEKL. There are 13 residues in the CDR3. V was pared by 5 bases and J by 3 bases, with 9 bases between. The DNA of the CDR3 is TGCGCCAGCAGCGACCTTGCAACAGATACGCAGTATTTT. Translation gives CASSDLATDTQYF.

This clonotype has ten or more counts. The chain employs TRBV6-1 and TRBJ1-1; 9 positions match TRBD1. The V gene end was trimmed by 5 bases and the J gene end by 1 base; junction bases not matched to a gene: 8. Per the germline V gene, CDR1 is MNHNS and CDR2 is SASEGT. This CDR3 comprises 16 residues. CDR3 sequence (DNA): TGTGCCAGCAGTCCTAAGACGGGACAGGGGAACACTGAAGCTTTCTTT. Amino acid sequence: CASSPKTGQGNTEAFF.

This clonotype has ten or more counts. The V call is TRBV5-1, the J call TRBJ2-2; a possible D gene is TRBD2 (6 bases). Trimming took off 4 bases at V and 7 bases at J, with 20 bases between the two ends. The CDR3 has 16 residues. Per the germline V gene, CDR1 is SGHRS and CDR2 is YFSETQ. The CDR3 region is CASSPLGLLIGGELFF. CDR3 nucleotides: TGCGCCAGCAGCCCCCTTGGACTATTGATCGGCGGGGAGCTGTTTTTT.

The chain couples TRBV20-1 to TRBJ2-3; 9 nucleotides agree with TRBD2. Per germline, CDR1 DFQATT and CDR2 SNEGSKA (reference sequence). J gave up 4 bases and V 4 bases, and 12 bases lay outside the gene matches. The CDR3 extends over 16 amino acids. The CDR3 spells CSAKGIAGVSSDTQYF. Here the CDR3 DNA reads TGCAGTGCTAAGGGTATAGCGGGAGTGAGCTCAGATACGCAGTATTTT.

This clonotype was picked up many times. CDR3 bases: TGTGCCAGCAGTTTATTACTGGACCGGGAGACCCAGTACTTC. Residues: CASSLLLDRETQYF. The chain recombines TRBV12-3 or TRBV12-4 with TRBJ2-5; D call uncertain. The CDR3 runs to 14 residues. V dropped 2 bases and J dropped 5 bases, with 12 bases sitting between them.

This clonotype has ten or more counts. This sequence joins TRBV28 and TRBJ2-1; 8 nucleotides line up with TRBD1. CDR3 length: 14 residues. J was trimmed by 6 bases and V by 10 bases; bases with no gene match: 11. Germline CDR1 is MDHEN and CDR2 is SYDVKM. CDR3 coding DNA: TGTGCCACCCTGGGGGACAGGAGCCTCAATGAGCAGTTCTTC. Translating gives CATLGDRSLNEQFF.

This clonotype was observed many times. The J gene is TRBJ2-3, the V gene TRBV12-3 or TRBV12-4, with D possibly being TRBD2 (5 bases). This CDR3 spans 11 amino acids. Trimming removed 11 bases at V and 1 base at J, with 7 bases between. The CDR3 loop is CAAGGTDTQYF. Here the CDR3 DNA reads TGTGCCGCCGGGGGCACAGATACGCAGTATTTT.

The chain links TRBV5-6 to TRBJ1-6; D is uncertain. Germline V lookup: CDR1 SGHDT, CDR2 YYEEEE. V lost 4 bases to trimming and J lost 5 bases, with 16 bases between them. The CDR3 runs to 16 residues. CDR3 bases: TGTGCCAGCAGCAAGGTCTCTCTCCGGGATAATTCACCCCTCCACTTT. Its translation: CASSKVSLRDNSPLHF.

This clonotype has ten or more counts. This sequence joins TRBV5-1 and TRBJ2-1, with 8 bases fitting TRBD2. This CDR3 spans 17 amino acids. The V gene's germline CDR1 is SGHRS and CDR2 YFSETQ. V was clipped by 4 bases and J by 0 bases; unmatched bases: 9. The DNA of the CDR3 is TGCGCCAGCAGCCCAACTAGCGGAGACAGCTCCTACAATGAGCAGTTCTTC. Translating it yields CASSPTSGDSSYNEQFF.